These T cell receptor beta chains were read from a single sample in a study of T cells in Graves' hyperthyroidism and ophthalmopathy. TCRdb processed the multiplex PCR reads anew with MiXCR; each CDR3 protein has one entry. The repertoire includes about 350,000 distinct CDR3 sequences, around 14% of them detected once, and approximately 23% sits in the top ten. Material: blood. All receptors derive from a woman aged 30 to 39 with Graves' hyperthyroidism. Both conserved end residues are trimmed from each CDR3. Not every row has a clone size; where given, it reads once, few, many or a size class.

clone size,V gene,CDR3 length,CDR3 protein
few,TRBV3-1,16,ASSQDGRLAGVHGELF
once,TRBV10-3,14,ASSLSRVVGGQPQH
few,TRBV30,13,AWSVKGIAKNIQY
many,TRBV28,12,ASSWGGRIGEQF
many,TRBV11-2,14,ASRRLADTNTGELF
NA,TRBV9,13,ASTDLGDGTGELF
many,TRBV2,11,ASSDDTMSEQY
NA,TRBV11-2,14,ASSFLTGLSSYEQY
many,TRBV20-1,12,SATYGQGYNEQF
many,TRBV5-1,13,ASSLAGHPSYEQY
many,TRBV7-6,13,ASSLVQRSEETQY
many,TRBV5-1,13,ASSLEAASTDMQY
NA,TRBV12-3/TRBV12-4,14,ASSCYQGIPGQPQH
many,TRBV2,11,ASSLIQNQPQH
many,TRBV28,9,ASSLLGGQY
many,TRBV5-4,13,ASSGDRAAYNEQF